This T cell receptor beta chain was captured in a study of beta chain features in type 1 diabetes listed by TCRdb under 2018. For the study in its entirety: No differences in mean age, gender distribution, total cell number or subset yield were found between patients and healthy donors. Across all samples, 107,917,701 sorted cells were examined, and cell number per subset correlated strongly with RNA yield. The study compared TCRB repertoires of sorted circulating CD4+ T cell subsets between recently diagnosed type 1 diabetes patients and matched healthy donors. Naive and central memory subsets were obtained from all 30 or so donors, but regulatory and stem cell-like memory subsets were isolated from only 8 patients and 8 healthy donors. On the study overall, not on this receptor specifically: A moderate but significant shortening of TCRB CDR3 length was observed in type 1 diabetes patients in all four CD4+ subsets. Shorter templates might be favored by PCR, yet because patient and control samples were amplified and corrected together, any such skew would affect both groups equally. HLA sub-analyses involved small numbers of individuals, so any influence of HLA type on TCRB rearrangement remained unresolved. Sequencing cDNA rather than genomic DNA could over-represent highly expressing activated cells, although activation and CD3 levels did not differ between groups. At VDJ recombination sites, patients with type 1 diabetes made fewer insertions and deleted more nucleotides, a pattern implying thymic rearrangement abnormalities. Naive, central memory and regulatory TCRB repertoires appeared to be more alike among patients than among healthy donors.

The entire amount of isolated RNA was reverse transcribed using the High Capacity cDNA Reverse Transcription Kit, so the sequenced TCRB transcripts were expressed ones. Deep immunoSEQ sequencing was performed on naive, central memory and regulatory T cell samples, with an average of roughly 3.3 million total reads per sample. Sorted cells were lysed in RLT buffer, and RNA was extracted using DNase-treated RNeasy Micro or Mini kits according to cell number. To prevent cross-contamination, every cell subset was processed on its own, while patient and healthy donor samples were processed together. Using the immunoSEQ multiplex PCR, TCRB sequences were amplified from cDNA into 87-bp fragments spanning the CDR3 region. Amplicons were sequenced on the Illumina HiSeq platform. The authors' analysis ran thus. PCR bias was corrected computationally using synthetic template baselines, and reads within Hamming distance 2 were collapsed, with unmergeable singletons discarded. By aligning reads against IMGT, V, D and J genes, CDR3 length, and insertions or deletions at six rearrangement sites were assigned. Within each subset, clonotype counts were normalized to sorted cell number, and only after that were true diversity and Gini coefficients computed with the tcR R package. The overlap coefficient, calculated on TCRB nucleotide sequences, was used to measure repertoire sharing. Out-of-frame TCRB sequences from naive cells were analyzed to stand in for the pre-selection repertoire. The immuneACCESS repertoire file appears here via TCRdb, limited to in-frame rearrangements. These files lack a portion of the clones; in checked studies, under half of the deficit traces to unresolved V genes, and the cause of the others is not known. Clone size and the V and J calls come from that table; the DNA yielded D and trimming. The sample table lists 360,000 or so clones, around 20% of them with a count of one. The ten largest clones take up under 0.055% of the sample.

This clone was seen more than once but under ten times. The antigen this receptor binds is unknown. Nothing much larger sits one base from this clone, and base qualities are not available. A single peripheral blood draw of approximately 100 mL on average was collected from each donor into heparinised tubes. Using a panel that included CD45RO, CCR7, CD25, CD127, CD95 and CD27, naive, central memory, regulatory and stem cell-like memory CD4+ T cells were sorted on a BD FACSAria II. Every sorted population had a purity above 98%. PBMCs were isolated right away by Lymphoprep density gradient centrifugation and were stained directly, without culture. Samples were stained and sorted in pairs, with one healthy donor and one patient per experiment, so that batch effects were minimized. The CDR3 numbers 15 residues from cysteine through phenylalanine. Here the CDR3 DNA is all that survives: 45 bases in frame from base 1. Trimming leaves V shorter by 0 bases and J shorter by 2 bases, with the junction holding 2 bases beyond the gene matches. The CDR1 and CDR2 encoded by the germline V gene (reference sequence) are SGHNT and YYREEE.

The material sequenced was naive CD4+ T cells from blood. The cell subset or site label on this specimen signifies: true naive CD4+ T cells. Rearrangement joined TRBV5-4 to TRBJ2-7, and 10 junctional nucleotides match TRBD2. This TCR derives from a young woman in good health. The bases read TGTGCCAGCAGCTTGGGAACTAGCGGGACCTACGAGCAGTACTTC. Its coded protein is CASSLGTSGTYEQYF.